This passage covers 24 T cell receptor beta chains from one sample sequenced in a study of blood T cell repertoires in COVID-19. Here immunoSEQ multiplex PCR was the method, and the copy in TCRdb shows in-frame clones only, minus some. The table lists a few hundred thousand clones, over 75% of them singletons. Sequences were obtained from peripheral blood. These receptor sequences come from a human donor with COVID-19, enrolled during active disease. The donor label of this sample is uncertain.

This clone was recorded only once. This CDR3 reads CASSLTGTNTEAFF. As DNA, the CDR3 is TGTGCCAGCAGCTTAACAGGGACGAACACTGAAGCTTTCTTT. This chain joins TRBV7-8 and TRBJ1-1; tentatively, D is TRBD1 (6 bases). The CDR3 consists of 14 residues. The V end lost 2 bases, the J end lost 1 base, and 8 bases lay between the germline ends. The germline CDR1 and CDR2 sequences are SGHVS and FQNEAQ.

This clone has a single count. The V gene is TRBV7-3, the J gene TRBJ1-6, with 12 bases lining up with TRBD1. The CDR3 totals 18 residues. The germline V gene encodes CDR1 SGHTA and CDR2 FQGTGA. The V gene end was trimmed by 5 bases and the J gene end by 6 bases; junction bases not matched to a gene: 11. CDR3 loop: CASSPIGTGGAGNSPLHF. The CDR3 DNA reads as TGTGCCAGCAGCCCAATCGGGACAGGGGGCGCGGGTAATTCACCCCTCCACTTT.

As to this clone: At one boundary the junction diverges from the germline segment, which might be a read error. The chain recombines TRBV7-7 with TRBJ2-7; 8 bases fit TRBD2. There are 12 residues in the CDR3. Germline assignment: CDR1 SSHAT and CDR2 FNYEAQ (reference sequence). CDR3 residues: CASSKAGVEQYF. In DNA, the CDR3 is TGTGCTAGCAGCAAAGCGGGGGTCGAGCAGTACTTC.

V gene TRBV11-2 combines with J gene TRBJ2-7; no reliable D call. Germline V gene data show CDR1 as SGHAT and CDR2 as FQNNGV. V was trimmed by 3 bases and J by 1 base, leaving 7 bases between them. This CDR3 contains 13 residues. The CDR3 is CASSFTDSYEQYF. The CDR3 coding sequence is TGTGCCAGCAGCTTTACTGATTCCTACGAGCAGTACTTC.

The V and J genes are TRBV28 and TRBJ2-5, with 8 nucleotides matching TRBD2. This CDR3 region has 14 residues. The ends lost 4 bases at V and 5 bases at J; junction bases unmatched: 6. Germline CDR1 MDHEN, CDR2 SYDVKM. The CDR3, as DNA: TGTGCCAGCAGTTCAACCGGGACTAGGGAGACCCAGTACTTC. Translation: CASSSTGTRETQYF.

The V gene is TRBV28, the J gene TRBJ2-4; D may be TRBD1 (6 bases). The CDR3 is made up of 17 amino acids. The germline V gene has CDR1 MDHEN and CDR2 SYDVKM. The V gene lost 7 bases and the J gene lost 1 base, with 20 bases spanning the gap. The CDR3 spells CASTFSGSRGAKNIQYF. CDR3 DNA: TGTGCCAGCACATTCTCAGGGTCGAGGGGGGCCAAAAACATTCAGTACTTC.

The J gene is TRBJ1-2, the V gene TRBV28, with D hard to call. CDR3 length: 14 amino acids. Trimming removed 5 bases from V and 4 bases from J, with 14 bases in between. In germline, CDR1 is MDHEN, CDR2 SYDVKM. CDR3 loop: CASSPPPEPYGYTF. DNA for the CDR3: TGTGCCAGCAGTCCCCCGCCGGAGCCCTATGGCTACACCTTC.

The V gene is TRBV7-2, the J gene TRBJ1-1; D unresolved. The length of the CDR3 is 13 residues. Germline V gene lookup returns CDR1 SGHTA and CDR2 FQGNSA. V dropped 2 bases and J dropped 5 bases, with 9 bases sitting between them. The CDR3 spells CASSLQPRTEAFF. The CDR3 DNA reads as TGTGCCAGCAGCTTACAGCCGCGGACTGAAGCTTTCTTT.

This clone appeared a few times. This sequence joins TRBV10-1 and TRBJ2-1, with D possibly TRBD2 on 6 matching bases. Trimming left V 4 bases short and J 6 bases short, with 13 bases between. The length of the CDR3 is 14 residues. Germline CDR1 WNHNN, CDR2 SYGVQD (reference sequence). This CDR3 is CASSGGLLSNEQFF. As DNA, the CDR3 is TGCGCCAGCAGTGGGGGACTCCTTAGCAATGAGCAGTTCTTC.

The chain uses TRBV9 and TRBJ1-1; 9 nucleotides agree with TRBD1. The CDR3 consists of 13 residues. Germline values: CDR1 SGDLS, CDR2 YYNGEE. Trimming took 3 bases from V and 5 from J; bases not matched to a gene: 2. In nucleotides, the CDR3 is TGTGCCAGCAGCGAGACAGGGGGGACTGAAGCTTTCTTT. Its translation: CASSETGGTEAFF.

This rearrangement joins TRBV7-6 to TRBJ1-6; 7 positions match TRBD1. V dropped 4 bases and J dropped 6; count of bases not matched to a gene: 6. The germline V gene encodes CDR1 SGHVS and CDR2 FNYEAQ. CDR3 length equals 15 residues. The CDR3 region has the DNA TGTGCCAGCAGCTCACAGGGGTCTAGTAATTCACCCCTCCACTTT. The encoded protein is CASSSQGSSNSPLHF.

This chain connects TRBV5-1 to TRBJ1-4, with D possibly being TRBD1 (6 bases). The CDR3 is 15 amino acids. Germline CDR1 SGHRS, CDR2 YFSETQ. Trimming stripped 0 bases from V and 5 bases from J, with 11 bases between. CDR3 amino acids: CASSLAQGTNEKLFF. The CDR3 nucleotides read TGCGCCAGCAGCTTGGCCCAGGGGACGAATGAAAAACTGTTTTTT.

The chain is built from TRBV11-3 and TRBJ2-2, with a possible D match to TRBD2 (6 bases). Trimming stripped 4 bases from V and 4 bases from J, with 25 bases between. CDR1 SGHNT and CDR2 YENEEA come from the germline V gene. This CDR3 has 19 residues. For the CDR3, the DNA is TGTGCCAGCAGCTCCATGCCGCCGGGACTTCTATCCCGCACCGGGGAGCTGTTTTTT. Residues: CASSSMPPGLLSRTGELFF.

The chain carries TRBV28 and TRBJ1-4, with TRBD1 identical over 7 bases. Trimming took 2 bases from V and 7 from J; bases not matched to a gene: 4. CDR1 is MDHEN, CDR2 SYDVKM, per germline. This CDR3 has 14 residues. CDR3 amino acids: CASSLGGTAEKLFF. The CDR3 bases are TGTGCCAGCAGTTTAGGAGGGACAGCTGAAAAACTGTTTTTT.

DNA of the CDR3: TGTGCCAGCAGCCGACCGACTAGGCAGGAGGGTGCCTACGAGCAGTACTTC. Its translation is CASSRPTRQEGAYEQYF. The chain carries TRBV6-2 or TRBV6-3 and TRBJ2-7, with D maybe TRBD2 (6 bases). Germline values: CDR1 MNHEY, CDR2 SVGEGT. Trimming shortened V by 6 bases and J by 2 bases, and 23 bases separated the two germline ends. This CDR3 has 17 residues.

This rearrangement joins TRBV19 to TRBJ2-5, with TRBD1 identical over 8 bases. Germline CDR1 is LNHDA and CDR2 is SQIVND (reference sequence). The V and J ends lost 5 bases and 2 bases, in that order; junction bases with no gene match: 4. The CDR3 has 14 amino acids. The chain's CDR3 is CASSGQGPQETQYF. Written as DNA, the CDR3 is TGTGCCAGTAGTGGACAGGGACCTCAAGAGACCCAGTACTTC. The full variable domain, in which reference TRBV19 and TRBJ2-5 provide the parts outside the CDR3, is DGGITQSPKYLFRKEGQNVTLSCEQNLNHDAMYWYRQDPGQGLRLIYYSQIVNDFQKGDIAEGYSVSREKKESFPLTVTSAQKNPTAFYLCASSGQGPQETQYFGPGTRLLVL.

The chain uses TRBV27 and TRBJ2-7; tentative D call: TRBD2 (7 bases). This CDR3 is 14 amino acids long. With 6 bases removed from V and 6 bases from J, the gap between germline ends came to 18 bases. Germline CDR1 reads MNHEY; CDR2 reads SMNVEV (reference sequence). The CDR3 here is CASRKGGTLGEQYF. Here the CDR3 DNA reads TGTGCCAGCAGAAAGGGGGGGACCCTAGGCGAGCAGTACTTC.

The V and J genes are TRBV5-4 and TRBJ1-2; no reliable D call. This CDR3 has 14 amino acids. Germline CDR1 and CDR2: SGHNT and YYREEE (reference sequence). Trimming took off 2 bases at V and 3 bases at J, with 11 bases between the two ends. In DNA, the CDR3 is TGTGCCAGCAGCTTTAGAGGGTTGGACTATGGCTACACCTTC. Encoded protein: CASSFRGLDYGYTF.

The chain employs TRBV5-4 and TRBJ1-2, with D uncertain. Trimming shortened V by 2 bases and J by 8 bases, and 13 bases separated the two germline ends. CDR1 is SGHNT and CDR2 is YYREEE in the germline V gene (reference sequence). The CDR3 spans 13 residues. The CDR3, as DNA: TGTGCCAGCAGCTTTGAAGGAGTCGGCGGCTACACCTTC. It specifies CASSFEGVGGYTF. The variable domain in full, completed from reference TRBV5-4 and TRBJ1-2, reads ETGVTQSPTHLIKTRGQQVTLRCSSQSGHNTVSWYQQALGQGPQFIFQYYREEENGRGNFPPRFSGLQFPNYSSELNVNALELDDSALYLCASSFEGVGGYTFGSGTRLTVV.

The genes are TRBV3-1 (or the pseudogene TRBV3-2) and TRBJ1-2; D not resolved. The V gene lost 1 base and the J gene lost 2 bases, with 11 bases spanning the gap. The germline V gene has CDR1 LGHDT and CDR2 YNNKEL (reference sequence). This CDR3 has 15 amino acids. CDR3 loop: CASSQAGRLNYGYTF. For the CDR3, the DNA is TGTGCCAGCAGCCAAGCAGGCAGGCTCAACTATGGCTACACCTTC.

The gene calls are TRBV10-3 and TRBJ1-2, with D maybe TRBD1 (6 bases). The germline V gene has CDR1 ENHRY and CDR2 SYGVKD. With 2 bases removed from V and 7 bases from J, the gap between germline ends came to 20 bases. This CDR3 is built from 16 residues. The CDR3 region has the DNA TGTGCCATCAGTGAGACTAGGACAGAGGGAATTGGTGGCTACACCTTC. Amino acids: CAISETRTEGIGGYTF.

This clone was observed a handful of times. This chain uses TRBV18 with TRBJ1-5, with D tentatively TRBD1 (6 bases). CDR1 is KGHSH and CDR2 is LQKENI in the germline V gene. CDR3 size: 14 residues. V dropped 6 bases and J dropped 6 bases, with 15 bases sitting between them. The CDR3 protein is CASSTAGASQPQHF. The CDR3 DNA follows: TGTGCCAGCTCCACTGCAGGGGCTTCTCAGCCCCAGCATTTT.

J is TRBJ1-1 and V is TRBV3-1 (or the pseudogene TRBV3-2); D unclear. Germline CDR1 and CDR2: LGHDT and YNNKEL (reference sequence). The V gene lost 1 base and the J gene lost 7 bases, with 10 bases spanning the gap. The CDR3 spans 13 residues. CDR3 residues: CASSQGVSGEAFF. The CDR3 DNA sequence: TGTGCCAGCAGCCAAGGAGTTTCGGGTGAAGCTTTCTTT.

The rearrangement uses TRBV28 and TRBJ1-1, with TRBD1 matching over 7 bases. V lost 4 bases and J lost 3; bases outside the gene matches: 5. Germline V CDR1 and CDR2: MDHEN, SYDVKM. The CDR3 loop spans 14 amino acids. The CDR3: CASSSGGLDTEAFF. CDR3 nucleotide sequence: TGTGCCAGCAGTTCAGGGGGTCTGGACACTGAAGCTTTCTTT.